This entry lists 12 T cell receptor beta chains sequenced from one sample in a study of T cells in tuberculosis. Sequencing was performed with immunoSEQ multiplex PCR; in TCRdb, only in-frame clones are kept and a portion is missing. The table shows about 23,000 clones, with approximately 97% occurring only once. Sequencing used PBMCs. Source of these receptors: a donor aged 10 to 29 with latent tuberculosis or without tuberculosis infection.

V usage is TRBV6-5 and J usage is TRBJ2-1; TRBD1 might be the D (6 bases). The CDR3 totals 14 residues. Trimming removed 4 bases at V and 7 bases at J, with 14 bases between. Germline values: CDR1 MNHEY, CDR2 SVGAGI. Here the CDR3 DNA reads TGTGCCAGCAGTTTTGGGGCAGGGGTGAATGAGCAGTTCTTC. Protein: CASSFGAGVNEQFF.

The chain couples TRBV2 to TRBJ1-4, with TRBD1 as a possible D gene (6 bases). Trimming cost V 6 bases and J 1 base, with 12 bases left between them. From germline, CDR1 is SNHLY and CDR2 FYNNEI. CDR3 length equals 15 residues. Here the CDR3 DNA reads TGTGCCAGCAGAGAGACAGGTCGAACTAATGAAAAACTGTTTTTT. As protein: CASRETGRTNEKLFF.

The genes are TRBV18 and TRBJ1-1, with D unclear. Germline V gene data show CDR1 as KGHSH and CDR2 as LQKENI. CDR3 length equals 13 residues. Trimming removed 3 bases at V and 0 bases at J, with 5 bases between. The CDR3 DNA is TGTGCCAGCTCACCTCTAATGAACACTGAAGCTTTCTTT. Encoded protein: CASSPLMNTEAFF.

This sequence joins TRBV4-1 and TRBJ2-3, with TRBD2 matching 11 bases. Looked up from germline, CDR1 is MGHRA and CDR2 is YSYEKL. Unmatched junction bases numbered 7, after V lost 4 bases and J lost 4 bases. The CDR3 extends over 16 amino acids. The CDR3 reads CASSLLAGGGADTQYF. The CDR3 region has the DNA TGCGCCAGCAGCCTATTAGCGGGAGGGGGGGCAGATACGCAGTATTTT.

V is TRBV19 and J is TRBJ1-5, with D perhaps matching TRBD1 (5 bases). The CDR3 consists of 13 residues. Germline CDR1 LNHDA, CDR2 SQIVND (reference sequence). V lost 9 bases and J lost 5, with 14 bases in between. CDR3 sequence reads: CASTPVGHQPQHF. For the CDR3, the DNA is TGTGCCAGCACACCAGTGGGGCATCAGCCCCAGCATTTT.

The chain has TRBV7-9 and TRBJ2-7, with 11 bases identical to TRBD2. Germline CDR1 SEHNR, CDR2 FQNEAQ (reference sequence). J lost 7 bases, V lost 3 bases, and 5 bases had no gene match. This CDR3 has 14 amino acids. CDR3 region: CASSFGSGGDEQYF. The CDR3 DNA reads as TGTGCCAGCAGCTTCGGTAGCGGGGGGGATGAGCAGTACTTC.

The V and J genes are TRBV27 and TRBJ1-1, with 10 bases fitting TRBD1. This CDR3 spans 15 amino acids. Losses at the gene ends were 8 bases for V and 1 base for J; bases not matched to a gene: 7. Germline V CDR1 and CDR2: MNHEY, SMNVEV (reference sequence). CDR3 DNA sequence: TGTGCCAGCGGGGGGGACAGGGGATGGAACACTGAAGCTTTCTTT. The encoded protein is CASGGDRGWNTEAFF.

The chain links TRBV28 to TRBJ2-7; TRBD1 matches at 12 bases. The CDR3 is 14 residues long. Germline V lookup: CDR1 MDHEN, CDR2 SYDVKM. With 4 bases clipped from V and 5 bases from J, the junction kept 3 bases outside the gene matches. In nucleotides, the CDR3 is TGTGCCAGCAGTTATGGGACAGGGGGCCACGAGCAGTACTTC. It translates to CASSYGTGGHEQYF.

The chain employs TRBV25-1 and TRBJ2-7, with D possibly matching TRBD1 (6 bases). Germline assignment: CDR1 MGHDK and CDR2 SYGVNS. The CDR3 totals 13 residues. Trimming cost V 8 bases and J 6 bases, with 17 bases left between them. The CDR3 spells CASGSSGDIEQYF. The CDR3 DNA sequence: TGTGCCAGCGGGTCTTCAGGGGATATCGAGCAGTACTTC.

V usage is TRBV19 and J usage is TRBJ1-3; 10 bases map to TRBD1. CDR3 size: 20 residues. Germline V gives CDR1 LNHDA, CDR2 SQIVND (reference sequence). The J segment lost 2 bases and the V segment lost 7 bases, leaving 20 bases of the junction unmatched. CDR3 DNA sequence: TGTGCCAGTATCCGACTGACGGGACAGGGGTTTATCGGTCCTGGAAACACCATATATTTT. This translates into CASIRLTGQGFIGPGNTIYF. The complete variable domain, with remaining parts taken from reference TRBV19 and TRBJ1-3, reads DGGITQSPKYLFRKEGQNVTLSCEQNLNHDAMYWYRQDPGQGLRLIYYSQIVNDFQKGDIAEGYSVSREKKESFPLTVTSAQKNPTAFYLCASIRLTGQGFIGPGNTIYFGEGSWLTVV.

The genes are TRBV4-1 and TRBJ2-3, with TRBD2 as a possible D gene (5 bases). The ends were cut back, 7 bases at V and 2 bases at J, with 16 bases in the middle. The CDR3 runs 15 residues. Germline V gene data show CDR1 as MGHRA and CDR2 as YSYEKL. The CDR3 nucleotides are TGCGCCAGCACCCCGAGCGTGGGAGACACAGATACGCAGTATTTT. It yields the protein CASTPSVGDTDTQYF.

In this sample, this clone turned up once. The rearrangement uses TRBV18 and TRBJ2-7; D gene uncertain. Germline V gene lookup returns CDR1 KGHSH and CDR2 LQKENI. The CDR3 has 13 amino acids. Deletions cut 3 bases from V and 2 bases from J, with 8 bases between. The CDR3, as DNA: TGTGCCAGCTCACCCGGCACTACCTACGAGCAGTACTTC. Translated, it gives CASSPGTTYEQYF.